Listed here are 26 T cell receptor beta chains from one sample, sequenced in a study of control samples from healthy donors and cancer patients. Some clones are missing from TCRdb's copy, which holds only in-frame ones; the method was immunoSEQ multiplex PCR. This sample carries over 150,000 clones, just over 95% of them seen once, and the ten largest clones take just over 1%. Sequencing input: blood. The receptors stem from a woman in her thirties in good health.

V usage is TRBV10-3 and J usage is TRBJ2-6; TRBD1 agrees at 7 bases. Trimming removed 6 bases from V and 0 bases from J; junction bases left unmatched: 5. The CDR3 extends over 16 amino acids. The germline V gene encodes CDR1 ENHRY and CDR2 SYGVKD. The DNA of the CDR3 is TGTGCCATCAGACAGGGGCATAACTCTGGGGCCAACGTCCTGACTTTC. Its protein is CAIRQGHNSGANVLTF.

The chain joins TRBV2 to TRBJ2-3; a possible D gene is TRBD2 (6 bases). The V and J ends lost 2 bases and 9 bases respectively, with 12 bases between them. CDR1 and CDR2 from the germline V gene are SNHLY and FYNNEI. CDR3 length: 13 amino acids. The CDR3 region is CASSEIVRGTQYF. CDR3 nucleotides: TGTGCCAGCAGTGAAATCGTCCGGGGGACGCAGTATTTT.

V is TRBV21-1 and J is TRBJ2-7; whether TRBD1, the table's D call, matches the DNA was not checked. TRBV21-1 is deemed a pseudogene. The CDR3 sequence is 12 residues long. The chain's CDR3 is CASVRDNYEQYF. CDR3 coding DNA: TGTGCCAGCGTCCGGGACAACTACGAGCAGTACTTC.

As concerns this clone: At one end, the junction sequence differs from germline, possibly due to a read error. Distinct nucleotide sequences in the sample also encode this CDR3. The V gene is TRBV9, the J gene TRBJ2-1; D unresolved. CDR1 SGDLS and CDR2 YYNGEE come from the germline V gene. The CDR3 contains 13 residues. The CDR3 reads CASSVEPYDEQFF. DNA for the CDR3: TGTGCCAGCAGCGTGGAACCCTACGATGAGCAGTTCTTC.

This chain joins TRBV3-1 (or the pseudogene TRBV3-2) and TRBJ1-6; no clear D gene. The CDR3 has 15 residues. CDR1 is LGHDT and CDR2 is YNNKEL in the germline V gene (reference sequence). The V end was cut by 1 base, the J end by 3 bases, with 7 bases between. This CDR3 is CASSQAPHYNSPLHF. The DNA of the CDR3 is TGTGCCAGCAGCCAAGCACCCCACTATAATTCACCCCTCCACTTT.

This chain connects TRBV4-1 to TRBJ1-4; D is perhaps TRBD1 (6 bases). The CDR3 length is 16 residues. Trimming removed 2 bases at V and 3 bases at J, with 13 bases between. Germline V CDR1 and CDR2: MGHRA, YSYEKL. The CDR3, as DNA: TGCGCCAGCAGCCAACCTAAGGGGGGGCCTAATGAAAAACTGTTTTTT. This sequence encodes CASSQPKGGPNEKLFF.

This chain links TRBV19 with TRBJ2-2, with TRBD1 matching over 9 bases. CDR1 is LNHDA, CDR2 SQIVND, per germline (reference sequence). CDR3 size: 18 residues. J was trimmed by 0 bases and V by 6 bases; bases with no gene match: 11. CDR3 nucleotides: TGTGCCAGTAGGCCCGGGACAGGGTCATTCGCGAACACCGGGGAGCTGTTTTTT. It yields the protein CASRPGTGSFANTGELFF.

The chain combines TRBV29-1 with TRBJ2-5; perhaps D is TRBD1 or TRBD2 (7 bases each). V gave up 2 bases and J gave up 4 bases, with 17 bases separating them. The germline V gene has CDR1 SQVTM and CDR2 ANQGSEA. The CDR3 sequence is 15 residues long. The CDR3 nucleotides read TGCAGCGTTGAAAAACCGACAGGGAGGGGAGAGACCCAGTACTTC. This sequence encodes CSVEKPTGRGETQYF.

The chain links TRBV9 to TRBJ1-2; no definite D call. Trimming took off 4 bases at V and 10 bases at J, with 14 bases between the two ends. Germline V gene lookup returns CDR1 SGDLS and CDR2 YYNGEE. This CDR3 is 12 amino acids long. CDR3 in DNA: TGTGCCAGCAGCCCGGACGGAAATGCCTACACCTTC. This encodes CASSPDGNAYTF.

The chain uses TRBV5-4 and TRBJ2-2; D is undetermined. The ends were cut back, 4 bases at V and 6 bases at J, with 7 bases in the middle. From germline, CDR1 is SGHNT and CDR2 YYREEE (reference sequence). The CDR3 covers 12 residues. The CDR3 is CASSTRAGELFF. The CDR3, as DNA: TGTGCCAGCAGCACCCGGGCCGGGGAGCTGTTTTTT.

This chain connects TRBV19 to TRBJ2-5; D is undetermined. The germline V and J ends were trimmed by 3 bases and 4 bases, with 15 bases remaining between them. The CDR3 contains 15 residues. Germline CDR1 and CDR2: LNHDA and SQIVND (reference sequence). The CDR3 loop is CASSITPGVGETQYF. The CDR3 region has the DNA TGTGCCAGTAGTATTACCCCCGGCGTAGGAGAGACCCAGTACTTC.

The rearrangement links TRBV30 to TRBJ1-6; 9 bases agree with TRBD1. The trim removed 3 bases at V and 13 bases at J, leaving 10 bases unmatched. CDR3 length equals 14 residues. Germline CDR1 GTSNPN, CDR2 SVGIG (reference sequence). The CDR3 bases are TGTGCCTGGAGCTGGACAGGGGATACTTCGCCCCTCCACTTT. Protein product: CAWSWTGDTSPLHF.

The chain couples TRBV2 to TRBJ1-1; tentatively, D is TRBD1 (6 bases). Deletions cut 7 bases from V and 1 base from J, with 10 bases between. This CDR3 region has 13 residues. Germline CDR1 and CDR2: SNHLY and FYNNEI. The CDR3 sequence is CASTQTGNTEAFF. The CDR3 DNA follows: TGTGCCAGCACTCAGACAGGGAACACTGAAGCTTTCTTT.

This sequence joins TRBV5-1 and TRBJ2-2; D possibly corresponds to TRBD2 (6 bases). The CDR3 has 15 residues. The germline CDR1 and CDR2 sequences are SGHRS and YFSETQ. V lost 5 bases, J lost 2 bases, and 13 bases lay in between. CDR3 coding DNA: TGCGCCAGCAGGCAAGGCGGGACCAACACCGGGGAGCTGTTTTTT. Translated: CASRQGGTNTGELFF.

The chain combines TRBV24-1 with TRBJ2-6, with TRBD1 identical over 10 bases. Germline V gene data show CDR1 as KGHDR and CDR2 as SFDVKD. This CDR3 is 19 amino acids long. Trimming took 5 bases from V and 2 from J; bases not matched to a gene: 11. The CDR3 coding sequence is TGTGCCACCAGTGGGGGGGGGACAGGGGCCCCTCCTGGGGCCAACGTCCTGACTTTC. Its translation: CATSGGGTGAPPGANVLTF.

The chain combines TRBV9 with TRBJ1-3; 7 nucleotides line up with TRBD1. Per the germline V gene, CDR1 is SGDLS and CDR2 is YYNGEE. The CDR3 sequence is 16 residues long. V shed 4 bases and J 4 bases; nucleotides not matched to a gene: 11. The CDR3 protein is CASSTRQGTAGNTIYF. Here the CDR3 DNA reads TGTGCCAGCAGCACCCGACAGGGAACAGCAGGAAACACCATATATTTT.

The chain employs TRBV10-3 and TRBJ1-1, with 7 bases identical to TRBD1. The CDR3 is 15 amino acids. CDR1 and CDR2 from the germline V gene are ENHRY and SYGVKD. V trimming: 6 bases; J trimming: 1 base; junction bases outside the gene matches: 8. This CDR3 is CAISEGGTANTEAFF. The CDR3 coding sequence is TGTGCCATCAGCGAGGGAGGGACAGCGAACACTGAAGCTTTCTTT.

CDR3 nucleotide sequence: TGCGCCAGCAGCTTGGCAGCGAAATCCTACGAGCAGTACTTC. This gives the protein CASSLAAKSYEQYF. This sequence joins TRBV5-1 and TRBJ2-7; D call uncertain. V dropped 0 bases and J dropped 1 base, with 8 bases sitting between them. Germline V gives CDR1 SGHRS, CDR2 YFSETQ. This CDR3 comprises 14 residues.

The gene calls are TRBV18 and TRBJ1-3; no clear D gene. Per germline, CDR1 KGHSH and CDR2 LQKENI. The CDR3 spans 16 residues. V lost 3 bases, J lost 0 bases, and 12 bases lay in between. The CDR3 nucleotides are TGTGCCAGCTCACCGGAGGGTTTGGTCTCTGGAAACACCATATATTTT. It encodes CASSPEGLVSGNTIYF. Full variable domain (outside the CDR3, taken from reference TRBV18 and TRBJ1-3): NAGVMQNPRHLVRRRGQEARLRCSPMKGHSHVYWYRQLPEEGLKFMVYLQKENIIDESGMPKERFSAEFPKEGPSILRIQQVVRGDSAAYFCASSPEGLVSGNTIYFGEGSWLTVV.

The rearrangement joins TRBV4-2 to TRBJ2-7, with D possibly TRBD1 on 6 matching bases. V was clipped by 0 bases and J by 0 bases, with 15 bases between them. The CDR3 is made up of 17 amino acids. The germline V gene encodes CDR1 LGHNA and CDR2 YNFKEQ. In DNA, the CDR3 is TGTGCCAGCAGCCAAGATAGTCGGGACACGAGCTCCTACGAGCAGTACTTC. Its protein product is CASSQDSRDTSSYEQYF.

The chain combines TRBV28 with TRBJ1-2; maybe TRBD1 (6 bases). The CDR3 contains 12 residues. Germline-derived CDR1 and CDR2 are MDHEN and SYDVKM. Trimming cost V 10 bases and J 8 bases, with 17 bases left between them. The chain's CDR3 is CATQQGLRGYTF. In DNA form, the CDR3 reads TGTGCCACCCAACAGGGTTTGCGGGGCTACACCTTC.

The CDR3 sequence: CASSDGTGRRTGELFF. The CDR3, as DNA: TGTGCCAGCAGCGACGGGACAGGGAGGCGTACCGGGGAGCTGTTTTTT. The rearrangement joins TRBV7-9 to TRBJ2-2, with 9 bases fitting TRBD1. The CDR3 length is 16 residues. CDR1 and CDR2 from the germline V gene are SEHNR and FQNEAQ (reference sequence). With V trimmed by 5 bases and J by 5 bases, 9 bases remained unmatched.

The genes are TRBV6-5 and TRBJ1-5; D is ambiguous. Germline CDR1 and CDR2: MNHEY and SVGAGI. This CDR3 spans 14 amino acids. The germline V and J ends were trimmed by 8 bases and 0 bases, with 11 bases remaining between them. In DNA form, the CDR3 reads TGTGCCAGCGACTCAGGATATAGCAATCAGCCCCAGCATTTT. Encoded protein: CASDSGYSNQPQHF.

The J gene is TRBJ2-4, the V gene TRBV25-1; the match to TRBD2 covers 11 bases. Per the germline V gene, CDR1 is MGHDK and CDR2 is SYGVNS. CDR3 length equals 16 residues. The junction had 2 bases not matched to a gene; V was cut back by 4 bases and J by 0 bases. The CDR3 protein is CASSGSGRGAKNIQYF. The CDR3 region has the DNA TGTGCCAGCAGTGGTAGCGGGAGGGGAGCCAAAAACATTCAGTACTTC.

V and J are TRBV28 and TRBJ1-1; D gene unclear. The V end lost 4 bases, the J end lost 4 bases, and 4 bases lay between the germline ends. This CDR3 is built from 11 residues. The germline gives CDR1 MDHEN, CDR2 SYDVKM. This CDR3 is CASSSSTEAFF. The CDR3 region has the DNA TGTGCCAGCAGTTCCTCCACTGAAGCTTTCTTT.

V usage is TRBV3-1 (or the pseudogene TRBV3-2) and J usage is TRBJ2-7; D unclear. Germline CDR1 and CDR2: LGHDT and YNNKEL (reference sequence). The CDR3 has 16 residues. The V end was cut by 1 base, the J end by 5 bases, with 18 bases between. This CDR3 is CASSQGAPISADEQYF. Written as DNA, the CDR3 is TGTGCCAGCAGCCAAGGTGCCCCCATCAGCGCTGACGAGCAGTACTTC.